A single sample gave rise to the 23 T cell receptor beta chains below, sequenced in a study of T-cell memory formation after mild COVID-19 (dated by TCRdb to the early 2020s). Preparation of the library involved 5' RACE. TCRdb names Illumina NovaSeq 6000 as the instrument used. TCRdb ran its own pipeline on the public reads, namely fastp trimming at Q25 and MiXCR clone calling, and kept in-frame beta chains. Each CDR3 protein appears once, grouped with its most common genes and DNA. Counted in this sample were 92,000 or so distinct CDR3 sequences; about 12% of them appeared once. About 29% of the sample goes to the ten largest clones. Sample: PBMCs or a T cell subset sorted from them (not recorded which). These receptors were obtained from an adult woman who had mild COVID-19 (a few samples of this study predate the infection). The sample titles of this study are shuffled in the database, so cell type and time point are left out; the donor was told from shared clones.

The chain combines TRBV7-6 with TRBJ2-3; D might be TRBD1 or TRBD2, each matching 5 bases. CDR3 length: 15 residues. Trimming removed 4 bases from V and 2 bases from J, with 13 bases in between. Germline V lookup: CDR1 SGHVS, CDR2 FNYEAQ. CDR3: CASSSPGLHTDTQYF. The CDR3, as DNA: TGTGCCAGCAGCTCACCGGGGCTACACACAGATACGCAGTATTTT.

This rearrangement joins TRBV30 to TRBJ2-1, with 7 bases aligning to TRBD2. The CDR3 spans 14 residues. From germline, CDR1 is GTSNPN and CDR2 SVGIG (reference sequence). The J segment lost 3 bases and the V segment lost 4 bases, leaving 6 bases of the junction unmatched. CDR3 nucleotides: TGTGCCTGGAAGAGCGGGGAAAACTACAATGAGCAGTTCTTC. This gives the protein CAWKSGENYNEQFF.

CDR3 coding DNA: TGCGCCAGCGCCCAGGGATCTGGCTACACCTTC. It yields the protein CASAQGSGYTF. This chain connects TRBV4-1 to TRBJ1-2; D may be TRBD1 (5 bases). This CDR3 has 11 amino acids. V gave up 8 bases and J gave up 7 bases, with 11 bases separating them. Germline V gene data show CDR1 as MGHRA and CDR2 as YSYEKL.

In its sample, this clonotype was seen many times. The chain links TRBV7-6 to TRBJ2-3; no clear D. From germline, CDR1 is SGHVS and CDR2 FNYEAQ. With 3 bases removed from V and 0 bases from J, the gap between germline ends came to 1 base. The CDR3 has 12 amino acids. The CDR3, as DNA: TGTGCCAGCAGCTTGAGCACAGATACGCAGTATTTT. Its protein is CASSLSTDTQYF.

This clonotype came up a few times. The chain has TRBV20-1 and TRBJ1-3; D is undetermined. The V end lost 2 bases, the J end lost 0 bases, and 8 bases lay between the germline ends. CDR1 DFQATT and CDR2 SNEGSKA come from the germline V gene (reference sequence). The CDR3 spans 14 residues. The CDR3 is CSARPSGSGNTIYF. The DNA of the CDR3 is TGCAGTGCTAGACCGTCGGGCTCTGGAAACACCATATATTTT.

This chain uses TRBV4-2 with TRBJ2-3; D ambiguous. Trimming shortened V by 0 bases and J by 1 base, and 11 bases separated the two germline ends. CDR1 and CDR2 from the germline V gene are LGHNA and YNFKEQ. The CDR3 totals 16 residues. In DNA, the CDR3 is TGTGCCAGCAGCCAAGACACCTGGCAGGGCACAGATACGCAGTATTTT. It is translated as CASSQDTWQGTDTQYF.

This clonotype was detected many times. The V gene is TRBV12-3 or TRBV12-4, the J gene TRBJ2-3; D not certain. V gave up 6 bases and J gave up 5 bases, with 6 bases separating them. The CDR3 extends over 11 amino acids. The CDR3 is CASRGEDTQYF. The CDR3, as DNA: TGTGCCAGCAGGGGCGAAGATACGCAGTATTTT.

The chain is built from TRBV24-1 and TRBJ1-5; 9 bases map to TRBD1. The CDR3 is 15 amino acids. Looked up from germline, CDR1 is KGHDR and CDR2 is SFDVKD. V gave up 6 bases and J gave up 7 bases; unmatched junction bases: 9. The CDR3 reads CATSSGQGEDQPQHF. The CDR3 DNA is TGTGCCACCAGTTCGGGACAGGGAGAGGACCAGCCCCAGCATTTT.

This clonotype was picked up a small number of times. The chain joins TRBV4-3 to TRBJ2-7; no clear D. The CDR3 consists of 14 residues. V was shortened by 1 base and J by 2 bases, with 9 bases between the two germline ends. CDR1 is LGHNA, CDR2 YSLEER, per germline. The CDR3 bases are TGCGCCAGCAGCCAAGGGCGGCAGACCTACGAGCAGTACTTC. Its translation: CASSQGRQTYEQYF.

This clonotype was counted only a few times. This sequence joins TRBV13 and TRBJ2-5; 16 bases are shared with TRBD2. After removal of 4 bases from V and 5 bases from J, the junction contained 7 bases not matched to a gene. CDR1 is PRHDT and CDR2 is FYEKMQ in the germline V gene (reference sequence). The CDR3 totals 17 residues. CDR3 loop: CASSSGTSGGALETQYF. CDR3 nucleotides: TGTGCCAGCAGCTCTGGGACTAGCGGGGGGGCCTTGGAGACCCAGTACTTC.

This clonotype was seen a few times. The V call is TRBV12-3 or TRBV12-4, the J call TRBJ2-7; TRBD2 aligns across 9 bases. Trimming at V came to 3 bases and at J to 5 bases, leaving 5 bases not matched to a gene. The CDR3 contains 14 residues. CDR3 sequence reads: CASSLASGIHEQYF. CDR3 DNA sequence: TGTGCCAGCAGTTTGGCTAGCGGGATACACGAGCAGTACTTC.

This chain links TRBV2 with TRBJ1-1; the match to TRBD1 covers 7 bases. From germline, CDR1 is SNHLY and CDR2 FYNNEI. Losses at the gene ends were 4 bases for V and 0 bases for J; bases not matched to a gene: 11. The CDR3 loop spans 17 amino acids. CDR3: CASSAETGPYMNTEAFF. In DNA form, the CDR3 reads TGTGCCAGCAGTGCCGAGACAGGGCCGTATATGAACACTGAAGCTTTCTTT.

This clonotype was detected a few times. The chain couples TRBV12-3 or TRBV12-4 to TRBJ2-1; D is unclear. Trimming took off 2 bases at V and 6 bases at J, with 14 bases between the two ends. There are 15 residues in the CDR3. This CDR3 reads CASSLILSGRNEQFF. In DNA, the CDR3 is TGTGCCAGCAGTTTAATTCTCTCGGGCCGCAATGAGCAGTTCTTC.

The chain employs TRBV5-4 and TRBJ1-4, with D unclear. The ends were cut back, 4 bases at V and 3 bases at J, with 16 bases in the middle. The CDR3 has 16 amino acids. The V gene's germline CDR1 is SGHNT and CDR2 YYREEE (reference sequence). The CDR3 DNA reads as TGTGCCAGCAGCCCTCTTCCGGGATCCTCTAATGAAAAACTGTTTTTT. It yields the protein CASSPLPGSSNEKLFF.

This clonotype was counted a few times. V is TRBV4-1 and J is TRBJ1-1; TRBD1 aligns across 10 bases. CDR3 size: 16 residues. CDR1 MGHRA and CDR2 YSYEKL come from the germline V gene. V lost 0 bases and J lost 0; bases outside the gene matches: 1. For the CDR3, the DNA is TGCGCCAGCAGCCAAGAGGACAGGGGGATGAACACTGAAGCTTTCTTT. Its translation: CASSQEDRGMNTEAFF.

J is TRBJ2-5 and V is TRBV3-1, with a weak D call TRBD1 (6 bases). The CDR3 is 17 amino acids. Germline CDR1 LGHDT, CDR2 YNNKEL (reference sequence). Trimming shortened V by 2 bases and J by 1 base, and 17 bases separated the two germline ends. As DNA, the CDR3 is TGTGCCAGCAGCCAAAATGTTGGGGGCCCTACCCAAGAGACCCAGTACTTC. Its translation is CASSQNVGGPTQETQYF.

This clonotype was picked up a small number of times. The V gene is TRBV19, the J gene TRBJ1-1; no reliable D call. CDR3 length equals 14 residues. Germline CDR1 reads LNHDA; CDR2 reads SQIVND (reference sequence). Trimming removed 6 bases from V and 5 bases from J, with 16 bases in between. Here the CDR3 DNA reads TGTGCCAGTAGAACGGAGCGGGTGGGTACTGAAGCTTTCTTT. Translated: CASRTERVGTEAFF.

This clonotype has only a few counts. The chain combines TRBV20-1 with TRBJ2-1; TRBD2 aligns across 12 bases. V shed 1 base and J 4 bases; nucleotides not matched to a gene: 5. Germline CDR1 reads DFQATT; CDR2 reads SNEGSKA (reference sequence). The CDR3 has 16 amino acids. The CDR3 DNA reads TGCAGTGCTAGAGGTCCGGGACTAGCGGGTTACAATGAGCAGTTCTTC. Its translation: CSARGPGLAGYNEQFF.

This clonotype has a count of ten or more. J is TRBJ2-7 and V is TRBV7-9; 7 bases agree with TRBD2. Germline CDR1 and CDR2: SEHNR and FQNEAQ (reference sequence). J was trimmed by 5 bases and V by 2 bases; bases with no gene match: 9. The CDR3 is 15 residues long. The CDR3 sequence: CASSLIGGSADEQYF. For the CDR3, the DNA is TGTGCCAGCAGCTTAATTGGCGGGAGTGCGGACGAGCAGTACTTC.

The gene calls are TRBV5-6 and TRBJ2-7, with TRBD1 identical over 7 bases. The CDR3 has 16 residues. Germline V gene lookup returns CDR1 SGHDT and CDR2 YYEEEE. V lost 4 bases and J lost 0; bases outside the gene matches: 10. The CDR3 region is CASSGSGTASSYEQYF. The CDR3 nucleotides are TGTGCCAGCAGCGGATCCGGGACAGCGAGCTCCTACGAGCAGTACTTC. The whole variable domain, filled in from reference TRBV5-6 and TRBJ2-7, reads DAGVTQSPTHLIKTRGQQVTLRCSPKSGHDTVSWYQQALGQGPQFIFQYYEEEERQRGNFPDRFSGHQFPNYSSELNVNALLLGDSALYLCASSGSGTASSYEQYFGPGTRLTVT.

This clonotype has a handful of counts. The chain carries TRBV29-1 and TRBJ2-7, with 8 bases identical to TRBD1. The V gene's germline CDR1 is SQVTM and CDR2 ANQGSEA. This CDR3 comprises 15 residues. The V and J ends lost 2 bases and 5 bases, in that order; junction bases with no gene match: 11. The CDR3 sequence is CSVEFLGQGGHEQYF. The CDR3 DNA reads TGCAGCGTTGAATTTCTCGGACAGGGAGGCCACGAGCAGTACTTC.

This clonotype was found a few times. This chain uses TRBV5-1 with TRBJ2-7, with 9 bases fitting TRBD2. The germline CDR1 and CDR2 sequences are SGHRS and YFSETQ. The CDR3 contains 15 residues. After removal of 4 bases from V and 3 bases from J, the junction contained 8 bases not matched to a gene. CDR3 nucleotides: TGCGCCAGCAGCCGTGGGTCTAGCGGGGACTACGAGCAGTACTTC. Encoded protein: CASSRGSSGDYEQYF.

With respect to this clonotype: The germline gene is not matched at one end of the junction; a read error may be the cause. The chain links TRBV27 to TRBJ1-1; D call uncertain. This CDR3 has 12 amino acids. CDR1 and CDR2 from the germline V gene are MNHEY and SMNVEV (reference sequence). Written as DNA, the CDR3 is TGTGCCATCAGTCCCTCCGTGACTGAAGCTTTCTTT. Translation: CAISPSVTEAFF.